This entry describes one T cell receptor (beta chain). This sample is part of a study of blood T cell repertoires in COVID-19. Overall study context: The origin of the acute and convalescent COVID-19 samples was the United States, Italy and Spain.

Original analysis: Estimation of nucleated cell counts relied on the amplification of reference gene primers. The protocol was immunoSEQ multiplex PCR, while the TCRdb copy is restricted to in-frame clones and leaves out a portion. Clonal size and the V and J genes are those of that table, whereas D and trimming came from the DNA. The table lists roughly 250,000 clones, around 82% of them singletons. During active infection, Seattle patients enrolled and were then monitored through disease. Sequenced sample: peripheral blood. The clonotype comes from a person aged 65 to 79 with COVID-19, enrolled during active disease.

The CDR3 protein is CASSLTGVGRVNEQFF. In DNA form, the CDR3 reads TGTGCCAGCAGCTTGACGGGAGTAGGTAGGGTGAATGAGCAGTTCTTC. V and J are TRBV7-9 and TRBJ2-1; D may be TRBD2 (6 bases). Trimming took off 3 bases at V and 7 bases at J, with 19 bases between the two ends. The germline V gene encodes CDR1 SEHNR and CDR2 FQNEAQ (reference sequence). There are 16 residues in the CDR3.